This T cell receptor beta chain emerged from a study of cytomegalovirus exposure and HLA in healthy donors. J was trimmed by 6 bases and V by 1 base; bases with no gene match: 5. CDR1 is SSHAT, CDR2 FNYEAQ, per germline (reference sequence). The CDR3 runs to 15 residues. As to this clone: As yet, its antigen is unknown.

Generated by immunoSEQ multiplex PCR, the TCRdb table keeps only in-frame clones and is missing some. The data show 250,000 to 350,000 clones, around 87% seen once. Study-wide findings and caveats: There were some public TCRs occurring in many donors, but most TCR sequences were rare.

The sample comprised PBMCs. This clonotype originated in a young woman in good health and CMV-seropositive. The V call is TRBV7-7, the J call TRBJ2-2; 7 bases map to TRBD2. CDR3: CASSLDPAGPGELFF. The CDR3 region has the DNA TGTGCCAGCAGCTTAGATCCAGCGGGGCCCGGGGAGCTGTTTTTT.